Listed here is a single T cell receptor beta chain. Authors of the study amplified TCR beta CDR3 regions from RNA transcripts. The HTBI primer set was used in a first-round RT-PCR of the TCR CDR3. TCRdb passed the multiplex PCR reads through MiXCR, listing each CDR3 protein once. This table has some 490,000 distinct CDR3 sequences, around a fifth appearing once. This sample was taken from a study of T cells in Graves' hyperthyroidism and ophthalmopathy. This sequence was found in a woman aged 70-85 years with Graves' ophthalmopathy. The material sequenced was blood.

CDR3 sequence reads: CASSLRRGQTITGNEQFF. Here the CDR3 DNA reads TGTGCCAGCAGTTTGAGAAGGGGGCAGACAATAACCGGCAATGAGCAGTTCTTC. The V gene is TRBV12-3 or TRBV12-4, the J gene TRBJ2-1; TRBD1 matches at 7 bases. Unmatched junction bases numbered 17, after V lost 3 bases and J lost 6 bases. The CDR3 is 18 amino acids.